The 25 T cell receptor beta chains listed next were all sequenced from one sample in a study of CD8 T cells in Susac syndrome. With random hexamers, reverse transcription was performed on about 0.5 to 1 ug of RNA. TCRdb re-derived calls from the immunoSEQ multiplex PCR reads in MiXCR, one entry per CDR3 protein. The sample yields some 180,000 distinct CDR3 sequences, roughly 94% seen once. The sample consisted of CD4+ T cells from PBMCs. These receptors all come from a human donor with Susac syndrome.

The table lists this clonotype with a count of one. The chain is built from TRBV7-6 and TRBJ2-5; perhaps TRBD1 as D (6 bases). This CDR3 is built from 15 residues. Germline V gene sequence: CDR1 SGHVS, CDR2 FNYEAQ. V was cut by 0 bases and J by 1 base, with 9 bases left in between. The CDR3 loop reads CASSLAGAGQETQYF. The CDR3 bases are TGTGCCAGCAGCTTAGCGGGGGCAGGCCAAGAGACCCAGTACTTC.

DNA for the CDR3: TGTGCCAGCGGGAGACAGGGTTTTAACGAGCAGTACTTC. Its protein is CASGRQGFNEQYF. The J gene is TRBJ2-7, the V gene TRBV12-3 or TRBV12-4, with TRBD1 matching over 7 bases. J gave up 5 bases and V 8 bases, and 9 bases lay outside the gene matches. The CDR3 loop spans 13 amino acids.

The rearrangement joins TRBV20-1 to TRBJ2-1, with D perhaps matching TRBD1 (6 bases). CDR3 length: 15 amino acids. In germline, CDR1 is DFQATT, CDR2 SNEGSKA (reference sequence). V was pared by 1 base and J by 1 base, with 11 bases between. The DNA of the CDR3 is TGCAGTGCTAGAGGAGGGGGACCATCCTACAATGAGCAGTTCTTC. Its translation is CSARGGGPSYNEQFF.

This rearrangement joins TRBV13 to TRBJ2-1, with D unclear. From germline, CDR1 is PRHDT and CDR2 FYEKMQ (reference sequence). This CDR3 spans 12 amino acids. The germline V and J ends were trimmed by 3 bases and 5 bases, with 5 bases remaining between them. CDR3 DNA sequence: TGTGCCAGCAGCTTCCCCGACAATGAGCAGTTCTTC. This sequence encodes CASSFPDNEQFF. The variable domain in full, completed from reference TRBV13 and TRBJ2-1, reads AAGVIQSPRHLIKEKRETATLKCYPIPRHDTVYWYQQGPGQDPQFLISFYEKMQSDKGSIPDRFSAQQFSDYHSELNMSSLELGDSALYFCASSFPDNEQFFGPGTRLTVL.

This clonotype was seen a single time. This chain joins TRBV15 and TRBJ2-3; possible D gene TRBD1, 5 bases. The germline V and J ends were trimmed by 6 bases and 4 bases, with 8 bases remaining between them. Germline V gene data show CDR1 as LNHNV and CDR2 as YYDKDF (reference sequence). The CDR3 length is 12 residues. CDR3 coding DNA: TGTGCCACCAGTCCGACAGCAGATACGCAGTATTTT. Translated: CATSPTADTQYF.

The chain links TRBV2 to TRBJ2-5; D ambiguous. V was trimmed by 2 bases and J by 1 base, leaving 5 bases between them. This CDR3 has 13 amino acids. Germline assignment: CDR1 SNHLY and CDR2 FYNNEI. As DNA, the CDR3 is TGTGCCAGCAGTGAACAGCTCCAAGAGACCCAGTACTTC. It codes for CASSEQLQETQYF.

The chain links TRBV5-6 to TRBJ1-3; TRBD1 is a possible D gene (5 bases). This CDR3 has 14 amino acids. Germline CDR1 is SGHDT and CDR2 is YYEEEE. Trimming stripped 0 bases from V and 6 bases from J, with 10 bases between. CDR3 nucleotide sequence: TGTGCCAGCAGCTTGGTAGGGGCGGCAAACACCATATATTTT. As protein: CASSLVGAANTIYF.

The V and J genes are TRBV24-1 and TRBJ2-6; D gene uncertain. The germline gives CDR1 KGHDR, CDR2 SFDVKD. Deletions cut 4 bases from V and 0 bases from J, with 6 bases between. The CDR3 has 15 residues. The CDR3 bases are TGTGCCACCAGTGAACAGAGCTCTGGGGCCAACGTCCTGACTTTC. It translates to CATSEQSSGANVLTF.

The gene calls are TRBV29-1 and TRBJ2-5; D is unresolved. Germline CDR1 SQVTM, CDR2 ANQGSEA. CDR3 length equals 11 residues. V lost 4 bases to trimming and J lost 4 bases, with 7 bases between them. CDR3 protein: CSVAGVETQYF. The CDR3 DNA is TGCAGCGTTGCTGGGGTAGAGACCCAGTACTTC.

This sequence joins TRBV3-1 and TRBJ2-3; 11 nucleotides match TRBD2. Germline CDR1 and CDR2: LGHDT and YNNKEL (reference sequence). The CDR3 has 16 amino acids. V was clipped by 1 base and J by 6 bases; unmatched bases: 6. The chain's CDR3 is CASSQAATSGMDTQYF. The CDR3 coding sequence is TGTGCCAGCAGCCAAGCGGCGACTAGCGGGATGGATACGCAGTATTTT.

The CDR3 DNA follows: TGTGCCAGCAGCCCGGACCGGCTCCATGACACAGATACGCAGTATTTT. Amino acids: CASSPDRLHDTDTQYF. The chain is built from TRBV3-1 and TRBJ2-3; unclear D gene. Looked up from germline, CDR1 is LGHDT and CDR2 is YNNKEL (reference sequence). Deletions cut 4 bases from V and 2 bases from J, with 16 bases between. The CDR3 extends over 16 amino acids.

The V gene is TRBV20-1, the J gene TRBJ2-1, with a possible D match to TRBD2 (5 bases). This CDR3 has 12 residues. Germline-derived CDR1 and CDR2 are DFQATT and SNEGSKA (reference sequence). V was cut by 2 bases and J by 8 bases, with 10 bases left in between. CDR3 nucleotides: TGCAGTGCTAGATTTCGGGGTGATGAGCAGTTCTTC. Its translation is CSARFRGDEQFF.

J is TRBJ2-7 and V is TRBV3-1; the D is unclear. The germline V gene encodes CDR1 LGHDT and CDR2 YNNKEL (reference sequence). Trimming took off 1 base at V and 5 bases at J, with 6 bases between the two ends. This CDR3 comprises 12 residues. In DNA, the CDR3 is TGTGCCAGCAGCCAAGTGGGTAACGAGCAGTACTTC. It specifies CASSQVGNEQYF.

This chain connects TRBV15 to TRBJ2-6, with D unresolved. The CDR3 is 15 amino acids. V was trimmed by 11 bases and J by 0 bases, leaving 14 bases between them. Germline V lookup: CDR1 LNHNV, CDR2 YYDKDF (reference sequence). Here the CDR3 reads CAVTAPTSGANVLTF. CDR3 sequence (DNA): TGTGCCGTCACCGCCCCTACCTCTGGGGCCAACGTCCTGACTTTC.

This clonotype was seen a single time. The chain employs TRBV20-1 and TRBJ1-5; D not certain. This CDR3 has 10 amino acids. Trimming removed 5 bases at V and 12 bases at J, with 11 bases between. Germline CDR1 reads DFQATT; CDR2 reads SNEGSKA (reference sequence). CDR3 region: CSAQRVFQHF. The CDR3 bases are TGCAGTGCTCAACGGGTCTTCCAGCATTTT.

V gene TRBV20-1 combines with J gene TRBJ2-7, with D possibly being TRBD1 or TRBD2 (6 bases each). V was clipped by 0 bases and J by 9 bases, with 21 bases between them. The CDR3 is 15 amino acids. The germline V gene has CDR1 DFQATT and CDR2 SNEGSKA (reference sequence). The CDR3 coding sequence is TGCAGTGCTAGAGATGGGGGCGGGGTAGCGGCCCGGCAGTACTTC. It specifies CSARDGGGVAARQYF.

This clonotype was seen a single time. The gene calls are TRBV12-3 or TRBV12-4 and TRBJ1-5; no definite D call. V was trimmed by 2 bases and J by 3 bases, leaving 8 bases between them. This CDR3 is built from 14 residues. This CDR3 is CASSLSGFNQPQHF. CDR3 nucleotides: TGTGCCAGCAGTTTATCGGGCTTCAATCAGCCCCAGCATTTT.

This rearrangement joins TRBV30 to TRBJ1-4; D remains unclear. The CDR3 consists of 13 residues. V lost 3 bases and J 4 bases, leaving 9 bases between the germline ends. Germline loops: CDR1 GTSNPN, CDR2 SVGIG (reference sequence). In DNA, the CDR3 is TGTGCCTGGAGGGCAGAATATAATGAAAAACTGTTTTTT. The encoded protein is CAWRAEYNEKLFF.

The rearrangement uses TRBV30 and TRBJ1-5; no definite D call. The V gene lost 1 base and the J gene lost 0 bases, with 7 bases spanning the gap. This CDR3 contains 14 residues. Germline lookup yields CDR1 GTSNPN and CDR2 SVGIG (reference sequence). The CDR3 sequence: CAWSELGSNQPQHF. CDR3 coding DNA: TGTGCCTGGAGTGAGTTGGGTAGCAATCAGCCCCAGCATTTT.

V gene TRBV19 combines with J gene TRBJ1-2; unclear D gene. Between the trimmed V and J ends, which lost 5 bases and 0 bases, there was a span of 13 bases. This CDR3 has 15 residues. Germline values: CDR1 LNHDA, CDR2 SQIVND (reference sequence). CDR3 DNA: TGTGCCAGTAGTCTCTCGCCTTCTACTAACTATGGCTACACCTTC. Its translation is CASSLSPSTNYGYTF.

The chain uses TRBV28 and TRBJ1-1; D not certain. There are 13 residues in the CDR3. CDR1 and CDR2 from the germline V gene are MDHEN and SYDVKM. V was cut by 4 bases and J by 5 bases, with 11 bases left in between. DNA for the CDR3: TGTGCCAGCAGTTATGTGAGGAATACTGAAGCTTTCTTT. It codes for CASSYVRNTEAFF.

In this sample, this clonotype turned up a few times. V is TRBV4-3 and J is TRBJ2-7; 11 bases map to TRBD2. This CDR3 contains 16 residues. After removal of 1 base from V and 0 bases from J, the junction contained 2 bases not matched to a gene. Germline CDR1 LGHNA, CDR2 YSLEER. For the CDR3, the DNA is TGCGCCAGCAGCCAAGGGGGACTAGCGGACTCCTACGAGCAGTACTTC. Its translation is CASSQGGLADSYEQYF.

The CDR3 spells CASSQTNSGLSYNEQFF. The CDR3 DNA follows: TGTGCCAGCAGCCAAACTAACAGCGGGCTCTCCTACAATGAGCAGTTCTTC. The chain couples TRBV14 to TRBJ2-1; possibly TRBD2 for D (6 bases). The V gene lost 2 bases and the J gene lost 0 bases, with 14 bases spanning the gap. The CDR3 totals 17 residues. Germline V CDR1 and CDR2: SGHDN, FVKESK. Looking up the rest from reference TRBV14 and TRBJ2-1 gives the full variable domain: EAGVTQFPSHSVIEKGQTVTLRCDPISGHDNLYWYRRVMGKEIKFLLHFVKESKQDESGMPNNRFLAERTGGTYSTLKVQPAELEDSGVYFCASSQTNSGLSYNEQFFGPGTRLTVL.

This chain joins TRBV7-2 and TRBJ2-2; the D gene could be TRBD1 or TRBD2 (5 bases each). Germline V gene data show CDR1 as SGHTA and CDR2 as FQGNSA. This CDR3 spans 15 amino acids. Trimming took 4 bases from V and 1 from J, leaving 10 bases between them. CDR3 residues: CASSSGTLNTGELFF. The CDR3 DNA follows: TGTGCCAGCAGCTCCGGGACCCTGAACACCGGGGAGCTGTTTTTT.

The V and J genes are TRBV4-1 and TRBJ1-1; TRBD1 aligns across 8 bases. The CDR3 runs to 15 residues. V lost 4 bases, J lost 4 bases, and 8 bases stayed unmatched. CDR1 MGHRA and CDR2 YSYEKL come from the germline V gene. DNA of the CDR3: TGCGCCAGCAGCCCCGGTCAGGGGGCTGTCACTGAAGCTTTCTTT. The encoded protein is CASSPGQGAVTEAFF.